A selection of T cell receptor beta chains follows, all from one sample in a study of human T cells and chemical hapten exposure. TCRdb re-derived calls from the RACE reads in MiXCR, one entry per CDR3 protein. The data show about 200,000 distinct CDR3 sequences, with approximately 24% seen just once and 2% to 2.5% held by the top ten. The sequencing used whole blood, collected in connection with sensitization to the hapten diphenylcyclopropenone (DPC). These receptors originate from a woman between 35 and 50 years old with alopecia areata. Some clones in this sample may be carry-over from other donors' samples. Each CDR3 is given with its conserved first and last residue. A D gene is named only where the DNA matches it firmly. Some rows have no size entry. The others give once, few or many, or a class for an expanded clone.

clone_size j_call v_call d_call cdr3_aa cdr3_nt
once TRBJ2-3 TRBV5-1 TRBD2 CASSAGLAARTDTQYF TGCGCCAGCAGCGCGGGACTAGCGGCCCGCACAGATACGCAGTATTTT
few TRBJ2-1 TRBV20-1 TRBD2 CSAIHGTSGSLSYNEQFF TGCAGTGCTATTCACGGGACTAGCGGGTCCTTATCCTACAATGAGCAGTTCTTC
few TRBJ2-1 TRBV4-3 NA CASSQKGFAHEQFF TGCGCCAGCAGCCAAAAGGGTTTTGCCCATGAGCAGTTCTTC
few TRBJ2-3 TRBV4-2 NA CASSPTERQAQQYF TGTGCCAGCAGCCCGACGGAGAGACAAGCCCAGCAGTATTTT
few TRBJ2-2 TRBV29-1 TRBD1 CSVGTGGSYTGELFF TGCAGCGTGGGGACAGGCGGCAGTTACACCGGGGAGCTGTTTTTT
few TRBJ2-1 TRBV10-2 TRBD2 CASPEAGTSHYNEQFF TGCGCCAGCCCCGAAGCCGGGACTAGCCATTACAATGAGCAGTTCTTC
NA TRBJ1-1 TRBV5-1 TRBD1 CASSLGQGAAEAFF TGCGCCAGCAGCTTAGGACAGGGGGCGGCGGAAGCTTTCTTT
medium-sized TRBJ1-6 TRBV18 TRBD1 CASSKGSSGTVNSPLHF TGTGCCAGCTCAAAAGGATCTTCCGGGACAGTGAATTCACCCCTCCACTTT
few TRBJ2-7 TRBV29-1 TRBD2 CSVERSRGSSYEQYF TGCAGCGTTGAAAGGTCGCGGGGGTCCTCCTACGAGCAGTACTTC
NA TRBJ2-1 TRBV7-3 TRBD2 CASSLYGTSSNEQFF TGTGCCAGCAGCTTATACGGGACTAGCTCAAATGAGCAGTTCTTC
few TRBJ1-1 TRBV6-5 TRBD1 CASRGEDRGAFF TGTGCCAGCAGAGGAGAGGACAGGGGAGCTTTCTTT
few TRBJ1-1 TRBV29-1 TRBD1 CSVEVYRGRVNTEAFF TGCAGCGTTGAAGTCTACAGGGGGCGGGTGAACACTGAAGCTTTCTTT
NA TRBJ1-2 TRBV6-5 TRBD1 CASSYGTGVNYGYTF TGTGCCAGCAGTTACGGGACAGGGGTTAACTATGGCTACACCTTC
NA TRBJ2-7 TRBV20-1 NA CSARDRGGALKQYF TGCAGTGCTAGAGATCGTGGGGGGGCTTTGAAGCAGTACTTC
NA TRBJ2-5 TRBV7-2 NA CASRSGRLIGTQYF TGTGCCAGCAGATCCGGACGGTTGATAGGGACCCAGTACTTC
many TRBJ2-1 TRBV20-1 NA CSARDISTEQFF TGCAGTGCTAGAGATATAAGCACTGAGCAGTTCTTC
many TRBJ1-4 TRBV7-6 NA CASSQYAANEKLFF TGTGCCAGCAGCCAATACGCAGCTAATGAAAAACTGTTTTTT
NA TRBJ2-1 TRBV9 NA CASSVGLVGVYEQFF TGTGCCAGCAGCGTAGGCCTAGTGGGTGTATATGAGCAGTTCTTC
NA TRBJ2-2 TRBV5-1 NA CASTKQDTGELFF TGCGCCAGCACCAAACAAGACACCGGGGAGCTGTTTTTT
few TRBJ2-7 TRBV7-9 NA CASSLRGVVEQYF TGTGCCAGCAGCTTAAGAGGGGTCGTCGAGCAGTACTTC
few TRBJ1-1 TRBV19 NA CASSAGLTEAFF TGTGCCAGCTCAGCGGGACTGACTGAAGCTTTCTTT
few TRBJ2-1 TRBV6-2/TRBV6-3 TRBD2 CASRLAGVGNEQFF TGTGCCAGCAGGCTAGCGGGAGTGGGCAATGAGCAGTTCTTC
many TRBJ2-1 TRBV29-1 NA CSVVTGSSYNEQFF TGCAGCGTTGTTACGGGGAGCTCCTACAATGAGCAGTTCTTC
few TRBJ1-2 TRBV6-5 TRBD1 CASSYRDPRDRVSRGYTF TGTGCCAGCAGTTACAGGGACCCCAGGGACAGGGTATCTCGTGGCTACACCTTC
few TRBJ2-3 TRBV20-1 TRBD2 CSASHSGSTDTQYF TGCAGTGCTAGCCATAGCGGGTCCACAGATACGCAGTATTTT
NA TRBJ2-5 TRBV10-3 NA CATSPTGFQETQYF TGTGCCACATCCCCCACAGGGTTCCAAGAGACCCAGTACTTC
many TRBJ2-7 TRBV5-4 NA CASSGTTYEQYF TGTGCCAGCAGCGGAACCACCTACGAGCAGTACTTC
NA TRBJ2-1 TRBV27 NA CASTDSFMEFF TGTGCCAGCACCGACAGTTTTATGGAGTTCTTC
few TRBJ2-3 TRBV24-1 NA CATGQFRDTQYF TGTGCCACCGGACAGTTTCGAGATACGCAGTATTTT
NA TRBJ1-1 TRBV5-4 TRBD1 CASSLVNRGNTEAFF TGTGCCAGCAGCTTGGTGAACAGGGGGAACACTGAAGCTTTCTTT
NA TRBJ1-6 TRBV7-2 NA CASSLVEGGNSPLHF TGTGCCAGCAGCTTAGTTGAGGGGGGGAATTCACCCCTCCACTTT
NA TRBJ2-7 TRBV5-1 NA CASSLGSPGGEQYF TGCGCCAGCAGCTTGGGCTCCCCAGGAGGCGAGCAGTACTTC
NA TRBJ1-2 TRBV9 TRBD1 CASSGGQPNNYGYTF TGTGCCAGCAGCGGGGGACAGCCCAATAACTATGGCTACACCTTC
few TRBJ2-7 TRBV6-5 TRBD2 CASRRTSGTSYEQYF TGTGCCAGCAGACGGACTAGCGGGACCTCCTACGAGCAGTACTTC
few TRBJ1-1 TRBV24-1 NA CATSGRRSGDTEAFF TGTGCCACCAGTGGGAGACGGTCCGGGGACACTGAAGCTTTCTTT
few TRBJ2-7 TRBV28 NA CASRRGLSYEQYF TGTGCCAGCAGGCGGGGCCTCTCCTACGAGCAGTACTTC
few TRBJ2-3 TRBV10-3 NA CAITAREDTQYF TGTGCCATCACTGCCCGGGAAGATACGCAGTATTTT
NA TRBJ2-7 TRBV4-1 NA CASSRAIQSEQYF TGCGCCAGCAGCCGGGCCATCCAATCCGAGCAGTACTTC
NA TRBJ1-1 TRBV14 TRBD1 CASSPQGAMPAFF TGTGCCAGCAGCCCACAGGGGGCAATGCCAGCTTTCTTT
NA TRBJ2-3 TRBV9 NA CASSAAGASTDTQYF TGTGCCAGCAGCGCTGCAGGGGCTAGCACAGATACGCAGTATTTT
few TRBJ2-7 TRBV2 TRBD2 CASSENSGRVYEQYF TGTGCCAGCAGTGAAAATAGCGGGAGGGTCTACGAGCAGTACTTC
NA TRBJ2-7 TRBV4-3 NA CASSRTWTGTYEQYF TGCGCCAGCAGCCGAACCTGGACTGGAACCTACGAGCAGTACTTC
few TRBJ2-7 TRBV12-3/TRBV12-4 TRBD1 CASSFIKGAHYEQYF TGTGCCAGCAGTTTTATAAAGGGGGCCCACTACGAGCAGTACTTC
NA TRBJ1-2 TRBV6-2/TRBV6-3 NA CASTSTGPANYGYTF TGTGCCAGCACCTCAACAGGTCCCGCTAACTATGGCTACACCTTC
NA TRBJ2-1 TRBV20-1 TRBD2 CSAKTSVSYNEQFF TGCAGTGCTAAGACTAGCGTTTCCTACAATGAGCAGTTCTTC